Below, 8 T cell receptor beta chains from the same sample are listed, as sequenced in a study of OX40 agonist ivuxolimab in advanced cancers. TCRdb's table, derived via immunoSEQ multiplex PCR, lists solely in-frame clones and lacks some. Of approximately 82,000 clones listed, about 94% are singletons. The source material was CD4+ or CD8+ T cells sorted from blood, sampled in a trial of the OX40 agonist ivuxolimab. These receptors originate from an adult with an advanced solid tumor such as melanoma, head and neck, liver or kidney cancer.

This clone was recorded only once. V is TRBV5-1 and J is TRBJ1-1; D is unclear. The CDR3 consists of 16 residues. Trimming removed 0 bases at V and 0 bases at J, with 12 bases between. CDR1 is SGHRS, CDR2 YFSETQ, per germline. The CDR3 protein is CASSLDPPDMNTEAFF. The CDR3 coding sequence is TGCGCCAGCAGCTTGGATCCCCCAGATATGAACACTGAAGCTTTCTTT. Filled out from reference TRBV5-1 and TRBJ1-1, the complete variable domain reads KAGVTQTPRYLIKTRGQQVTLSCSPISGHRSVSWYQQTPGQGLQFLFEYFSETQRNKGNFPGRFSGRQFSNSRSEMNVSTLELGDSALYLCASSLDPPDMNTEAFFGQGTRLTVV.

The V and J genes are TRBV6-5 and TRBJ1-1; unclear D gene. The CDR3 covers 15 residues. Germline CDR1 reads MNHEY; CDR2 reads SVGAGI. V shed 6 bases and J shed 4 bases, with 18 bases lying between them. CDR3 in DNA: TGTGCCAGCAGAAACACGGAGGGCTCGGGCACTGAAGCTTTCTTT. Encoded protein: CASRNTEGSGTEAFF.

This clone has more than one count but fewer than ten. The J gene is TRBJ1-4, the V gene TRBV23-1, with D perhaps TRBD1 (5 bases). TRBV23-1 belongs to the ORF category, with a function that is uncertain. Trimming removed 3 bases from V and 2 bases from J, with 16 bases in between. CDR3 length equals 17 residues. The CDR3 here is CASSQEGMGRTNEKLFF. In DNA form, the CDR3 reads TGCGCCAGCAGTCAGGAGGGGATGGGGAGGACTAATGAAAAACTGTTTTTT.

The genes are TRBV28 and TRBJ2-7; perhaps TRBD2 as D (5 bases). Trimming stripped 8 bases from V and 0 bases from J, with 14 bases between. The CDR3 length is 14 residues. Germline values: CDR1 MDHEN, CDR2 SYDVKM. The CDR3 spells CASCLPGVSYEQYF. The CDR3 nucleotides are TGTGCCAGCTGTCTTCCCGGGGTCTCCTACGAGCAGTACTTC.

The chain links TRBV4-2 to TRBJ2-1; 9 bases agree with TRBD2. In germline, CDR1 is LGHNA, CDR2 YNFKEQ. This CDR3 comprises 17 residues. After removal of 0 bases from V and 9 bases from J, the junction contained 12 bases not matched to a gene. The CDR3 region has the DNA TGTGCCAGCAGCCAAGAAATAAAGGGACTAGCTCTTCCTGAGCAGTTCTTC. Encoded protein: CASSQEIKGLALPEQFF.

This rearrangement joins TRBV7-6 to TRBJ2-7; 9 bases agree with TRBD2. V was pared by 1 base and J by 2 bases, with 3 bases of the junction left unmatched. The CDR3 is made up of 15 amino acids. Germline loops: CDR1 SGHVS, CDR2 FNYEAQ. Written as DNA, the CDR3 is TGTGCCAGCAGCTTAGAGGAGCGGGAGGCCTACGAGCAGTACTTC. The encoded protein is CASSLEEREAYEQYF.

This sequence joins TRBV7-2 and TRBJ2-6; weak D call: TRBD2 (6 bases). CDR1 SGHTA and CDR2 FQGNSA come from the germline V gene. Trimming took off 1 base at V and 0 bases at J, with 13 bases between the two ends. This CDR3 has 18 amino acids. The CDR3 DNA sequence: TGTGCCAGCAGCTTAGTTAGCGGTGAAATCTCTGGGGCCAACGTCCTGACTTTC. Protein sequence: CASSLVSGEISGANVLTF.

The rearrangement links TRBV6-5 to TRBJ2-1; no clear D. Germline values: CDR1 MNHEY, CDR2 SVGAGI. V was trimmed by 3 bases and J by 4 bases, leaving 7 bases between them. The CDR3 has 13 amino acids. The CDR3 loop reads CASSYGRYNEQFF. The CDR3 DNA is TGTGCCAGCAGTTATGGCCGATACAATGAGCAGTTCTTC.